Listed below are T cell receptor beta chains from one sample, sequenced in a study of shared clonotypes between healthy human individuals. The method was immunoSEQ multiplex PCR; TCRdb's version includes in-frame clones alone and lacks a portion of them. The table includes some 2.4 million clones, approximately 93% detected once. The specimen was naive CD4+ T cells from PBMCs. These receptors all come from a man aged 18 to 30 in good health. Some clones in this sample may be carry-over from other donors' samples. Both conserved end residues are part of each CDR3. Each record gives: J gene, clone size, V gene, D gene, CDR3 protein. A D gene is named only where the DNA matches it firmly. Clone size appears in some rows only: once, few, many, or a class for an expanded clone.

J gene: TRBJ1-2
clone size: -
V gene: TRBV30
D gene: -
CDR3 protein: CAWSVPPAGGYTF

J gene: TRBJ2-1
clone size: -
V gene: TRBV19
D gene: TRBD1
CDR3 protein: CASSMKQGVGHRQFF

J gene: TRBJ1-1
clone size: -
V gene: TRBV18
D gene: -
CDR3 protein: CASSPQGPPPAFF

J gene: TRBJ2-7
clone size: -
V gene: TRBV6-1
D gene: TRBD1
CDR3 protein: CASIRQGSYEQYF

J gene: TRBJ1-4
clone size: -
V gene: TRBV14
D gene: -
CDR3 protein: CASSSGPYEKLFF

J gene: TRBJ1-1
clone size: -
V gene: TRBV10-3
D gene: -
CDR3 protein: CASNKGQNTEAFF

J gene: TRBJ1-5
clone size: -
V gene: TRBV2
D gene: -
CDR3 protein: CASSLDQGSNQPQHF

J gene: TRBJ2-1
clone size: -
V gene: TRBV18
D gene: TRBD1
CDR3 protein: CASSPTGFSYNEQFF

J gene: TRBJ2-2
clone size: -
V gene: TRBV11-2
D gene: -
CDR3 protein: CASTPLANGELFF

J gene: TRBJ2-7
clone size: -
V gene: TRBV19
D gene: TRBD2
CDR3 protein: CASSTTSGSTYEQYF

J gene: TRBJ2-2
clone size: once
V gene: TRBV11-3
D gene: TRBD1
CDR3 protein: CASSPQGAGGELFF

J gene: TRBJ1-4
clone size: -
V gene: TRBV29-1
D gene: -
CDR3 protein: CSVEMNNEKLFF

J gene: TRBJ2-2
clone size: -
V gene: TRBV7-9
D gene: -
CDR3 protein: CASSSAIGRGSGELFF

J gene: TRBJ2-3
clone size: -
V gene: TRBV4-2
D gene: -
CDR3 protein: CASSQAVYTDTQYF

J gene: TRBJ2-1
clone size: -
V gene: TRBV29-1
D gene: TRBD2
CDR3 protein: CSVLKRTSGYYNEQFF

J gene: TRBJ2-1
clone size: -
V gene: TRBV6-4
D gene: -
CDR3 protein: CASSARSGNDEQFF

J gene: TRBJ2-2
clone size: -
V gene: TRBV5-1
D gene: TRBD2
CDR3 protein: CASSLAGYNTGELFF

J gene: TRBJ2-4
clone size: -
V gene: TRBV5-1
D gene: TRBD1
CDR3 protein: CASSFQGVRAKNIQYF

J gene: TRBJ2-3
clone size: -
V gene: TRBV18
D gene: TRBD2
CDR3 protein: CASSQGLAGITDTQYF

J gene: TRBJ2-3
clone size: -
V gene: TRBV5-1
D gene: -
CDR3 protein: CASSLVVGGSDTQYF

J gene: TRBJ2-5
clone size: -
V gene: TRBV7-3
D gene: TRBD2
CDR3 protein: CASSPGLAGGKETQYF

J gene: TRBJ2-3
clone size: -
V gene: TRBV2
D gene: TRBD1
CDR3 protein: CAGKLDRGGTDTQYF

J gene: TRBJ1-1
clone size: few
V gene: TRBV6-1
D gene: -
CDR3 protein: CASGRSATNTEAFF

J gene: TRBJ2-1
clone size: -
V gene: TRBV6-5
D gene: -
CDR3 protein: CASSYSGGEQFF

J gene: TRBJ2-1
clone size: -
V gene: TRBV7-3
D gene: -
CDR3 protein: CASSSSTGEQFF

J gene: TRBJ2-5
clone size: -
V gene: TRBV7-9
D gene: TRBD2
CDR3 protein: CASSFGAGGRETQYF

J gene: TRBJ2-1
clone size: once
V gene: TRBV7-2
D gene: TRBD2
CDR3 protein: CASSLSTSGYNEQFF

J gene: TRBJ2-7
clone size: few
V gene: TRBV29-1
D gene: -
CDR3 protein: CSVEDQVEQYF

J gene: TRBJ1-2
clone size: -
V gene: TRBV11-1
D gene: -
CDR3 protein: CASSLTSRGFADYGYTF

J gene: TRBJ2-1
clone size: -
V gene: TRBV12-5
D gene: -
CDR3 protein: CASGVGPYNEQFF

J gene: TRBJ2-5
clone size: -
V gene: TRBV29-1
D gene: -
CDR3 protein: CSVEWGKRETQYF

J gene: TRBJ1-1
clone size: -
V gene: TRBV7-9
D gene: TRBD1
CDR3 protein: CASRYGTVNTEAFF

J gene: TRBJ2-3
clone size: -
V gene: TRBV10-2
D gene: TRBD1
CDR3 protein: CASKITGGADTQYF

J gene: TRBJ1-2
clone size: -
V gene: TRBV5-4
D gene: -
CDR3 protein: CASSLTKRGGYTF

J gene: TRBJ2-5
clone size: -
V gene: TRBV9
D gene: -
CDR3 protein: CASSLSGGSGPQYF

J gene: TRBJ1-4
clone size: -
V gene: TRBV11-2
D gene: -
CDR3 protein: CASSLDNGNEKLFF

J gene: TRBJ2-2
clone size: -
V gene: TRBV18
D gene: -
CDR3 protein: CASSPLTVSNTGELFF

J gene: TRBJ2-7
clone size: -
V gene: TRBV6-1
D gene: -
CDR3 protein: CASSFTGGAVEQYF

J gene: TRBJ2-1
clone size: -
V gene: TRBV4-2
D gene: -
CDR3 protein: CASSQDVGRVAVEQFF

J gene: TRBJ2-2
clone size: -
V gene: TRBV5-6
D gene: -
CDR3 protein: CASSAMGHGRLTGELFF

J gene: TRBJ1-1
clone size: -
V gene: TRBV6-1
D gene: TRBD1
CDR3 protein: CASIARDSTEAFF

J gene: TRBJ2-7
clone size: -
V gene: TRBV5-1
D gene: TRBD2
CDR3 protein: CASSALAGGGYEQYF

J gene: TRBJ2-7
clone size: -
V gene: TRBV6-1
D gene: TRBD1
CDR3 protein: CASSSGQSYEQYF

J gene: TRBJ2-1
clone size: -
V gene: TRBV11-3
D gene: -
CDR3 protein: CASSLSRSSYNEQFF

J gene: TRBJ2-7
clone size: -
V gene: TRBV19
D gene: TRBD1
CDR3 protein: CASRQGNGVQYF

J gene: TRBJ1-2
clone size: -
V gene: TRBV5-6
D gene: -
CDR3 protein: CASSLTRLTGKGGYTF

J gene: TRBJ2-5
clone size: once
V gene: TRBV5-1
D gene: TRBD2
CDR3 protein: CASSSRASGETQYF

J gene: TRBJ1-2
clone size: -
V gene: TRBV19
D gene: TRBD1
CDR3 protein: CASSQRDRRLNYGYTF

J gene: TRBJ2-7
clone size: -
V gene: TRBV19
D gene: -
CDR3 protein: CASSSRPDSFYEQYF

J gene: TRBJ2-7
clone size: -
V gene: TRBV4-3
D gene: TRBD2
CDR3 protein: CASSPTEERESYEQYF

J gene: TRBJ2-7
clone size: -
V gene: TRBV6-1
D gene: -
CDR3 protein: CASSEGGARYF

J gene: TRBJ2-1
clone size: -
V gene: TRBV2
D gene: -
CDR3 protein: CASSEVQYRNNEQFF